The 18 T cell receptor beta chains in this list originate from one sample, sequenced in a study of control samples from healthy donors and cancer patients. Profiled with immunoSEQ multiplex PCR; TCRdb holds only in-frame clones, not every one. The sample carries 150,000 or so clones, under 95% recorded once. The specimen was blood. These receptors were obtained from a man between 18 and 35 years old in good health.

The rearrangement links TRBV5-8 to TRBJ2-1, with D unclear. The CDR3 contains 11 residues. Trimming left V 0 bases short and J 10 bases short, with 5 bases between. Germline CDR1 reads SGHTS; CDR2 reads YDEGEE. The DNA of the CDR3 is TGTGCCAGCAGCTTGGATTTGGAGCAGTTCTTC. Translated, it gives CASSLDLEQFF.

Points on this clone: The junction departs from the called germline gene at one end, perhaps through a read error. The J gene is TRBJ1-5, the V gene TRBV2; the D gene is possibly TRBD1 (5 bases). In germline, CDR1 is SNHLY, CDR2 FYNNEI. The CDR3 covers 13 residues. CDR3 amino acids: CASSEGGKQPQHF. The CDR3 coding sequence is TGTGCCAGCAGTGAAGGGGGCAAGCAGCCCCAGCATTTT.

This chain links TRBV7-9 with TRBJ2-7, with 7 bases aligning to TRBD1. The CDR3 has 12 amino acids. V shed 5 bases and J 10 bases; nucleotides not matched to a gene: 8. The germline V gene has CDR1 SEHNR and CDR2 FQNEAQ (reference sequence). In DNA form, the CDR3 reads TGTGCCAGCAGCACCTGGGACAGCCGCCAGTACTTC. It is translated as CASSTWDSRQYF.

This rearrangement joins TRBV7-9 to TRBJ2-3; no definite D call. Trimming took 0 bases from V and 4 from J, leaving 11 bases between them. Germline loops: CDR1 SEHNR, CDR2 FQNEAQ (reference sequence). This CDR3 region has 15 residues. This CDR3 reads CASSLAGRDPDTQYF. The CDR3 DNA is TGTGCCAGCAGCTTAGCGGGCAGAGACCCAGATACGCAGTATTTT.

The genes are TRBV4-3 and TRBJ2-1, with 10 bases that match TRBD2. There are 15 residues in the CDR3. Germline V gene data show CDR1 as LGHNA and CDR2 as YSLEER. The junction had 9 bases not matched to a gene; V was cut back by 3 bases and J by 10 bases. The CDR3: CASSQVLAGVGEQFF. The CDR3 nucleotides read TGCGCCAGCAGCCAGGTCCTAGCGGGAGTAGGAGAGCAGTTCTTC.

The V gene is TRBV2, the J gene TRBJ1-2, with 7 bases lining up with TRBD1. CDR3 length: 15 amino acids. After removal of 6 bases from V and 2 bases from J, the junction contained 9 bases not matched to a gene. Germline loops: CDR1 SNHLY, CDR2 FYNNEI. The CDR3 sequence is CASRNRQGINYGYTF. The CDR3, as DNA: TGTGCCAGCAGAAACCGACAGGGTATCAACTATGGCTACACCTTC.

There are a few counts of this clone. This chain connects TRBV11-3 to TRBJ1-1; D may be TRBD1 (6 bases). CDR3 length: 16 residues. The germline CDR1 and CDR2 sequences are SGHNT and YENEEA. Trimming shortened V by 1 base and J by 10 bases, and 22 bases separated the two germline ends. DNA of the CDR3: TGTGCCAGCAGCTTAGGGGACCGGGACACCCGCCTCGGAGCTTTCTTT. Protein product: CASSLGDRDTRLGAFF.

On this clone itself: At the DNA level, this CDR3 is encoded by other sequences in the same sample as well. V and J are TRBV9 and TRBJ1-1; the D is unclear. Germline values: CDR1 SGDLS, CDR2 YYNGEE. The CDR3 extends over 13 amino acids. V gave up 2 bases and J gave up 2 bases, with 7 bases separating them. CDR3: CASSVGRNTEAFF. CDR3 bases: TGTGCCAGCAGCGTCGGACGCAACACTGAAGCTTTCTTT.

V usage is TRBV6-5 and J usage is TRBJ1-5; D gene ambiguous. Per germline, CDR1 MNHEY and CDR2 SVGAGI. V was trimmed by 8 bases and J by 0 bases, leaving 11 bases between them. This CDR3 is 14 amino acids long. In DNA, the CDR3 is TGTGCCAGCCGGACTGAATATAGCAATCAGCCCCAGCATTTT. As protein: CASRTEYSNQPQHF.

This chain connects TRBV19 to TRBJ1-1, with D maybe TRBD1 (6 bases). V dropped 8 bases and J dropped 2 bases, with 15 bases sitting between them. CDR3 length: 14 amino acids. Germline loops: CDR1 LNHDA, CDR2 SQIVND (reference sequence). The CDR3, as DNA: TGTGCCAGTGGGTACCGGGACACCAACACTGAAGCTTTCTTT. Translated, it gives CASGYRDTNTEAFF.

As to this clone: Additional DNA sequences in this sample encode the identical CDR3. V and J are TRBV6-5 and TRBJ2-1, with a possible D match to TRBD1 (6 bases). The germline gives CDR1 MNHEY, CDR2 SVGAGI. CDR3 size: 14 residues. Trimming left V 5 bases short and J 2 bases short, with 10 bases between. CDR3 sequence (DNA): TGTGCCAGCAGTCAACAGGGAACCTACAATGAGCAGTTCTTC. Translation: CASSQQGTYNEQFF.

The chain recombines TRBV7-2 with TRBJ2-7, with D perhaps matching TRBD1 or TRBD2 (5 bases each). CDR3 length: 14 amino acids. Germline CDR1 and CDR2: SGHTA and FQGNSA. Trimming pared 0 bases from V and 2 bases from J, leaving 8 bases between. The CDR3 loop reads CASSLAGPTYEQYF. The CDR3, as DNA: TGTGCCAGCAGCTTAGCGGGACCGACCTACGAGCAGTACTTC.

The chain uses TRBV7-2 and TRBJ1-6; 8 bases map to TRBD1. Germline V CDR1 and CDR2: SGHTA, FQGNSA. CDR3 length: 16 residues. Unmatched junction bases numbered 9, after V lost 2 bases and J lost 9 bases. Here the CDR3 reads CASSLPGQAEASPLHF. CDR3 in DNA: TGTGCCAGCAGCTTACCGGGACAGGCGGAAGCTTCACCCCTCCACTTT.

Comment on this clone: A junction boundary mismatches the germline segment, possibly from a read error. The chain couples TRBV7-2 to TRBJ1-1; a possible D gene is TRBD1 (6 bases). From germline, CDR1 is SGHTA and CDR2 FQGNSA. This CDR3 comprises 13 residues. CDR3 region: CASSLGGRTEAFF. CDR3 coding DNA: TGTGCCAGCAGTTTAGGGGGTAGGACTGAAGCTTTCTTT.

The rearrangement joins TRBV6-5 to TRBJ1-5; D is undetermined. Germline lookup yields CDR1 MNHEY and CDR2 SVGAGI. CDR3 size: 15 residues. V was shortened by 6 bases and J by 0 bases, with 12 bases between the two germline ends. The CDR3 loop is CASRPTLDSNQPQHF. In DNA, the CDR3 is TGTGCCAGCAGGCCCACTCTTGATAGCAATCAGCCCCAGCATTTT.

This chain uses TRBV6-2 or TRBV6-3 with TRBJ2-7; D is ambiguous. Germline CDR1 is MNHEY and CDR2 is SVGEGT. Trimming shortened V by 4 bases and J by 6 bases, and 13 bases separated the two germline ends. The CDR3 is 13 amino acids. CDR3 region: CASSFLAGLEQYF. The CDR3 DNA reads TGTGCCAGCAGTTTTTTGGCCGGCCTCGAGCAGTACTTC.

The chain recombines TRBV10-3 with TRBJ1-5, with D possibly matching TRBD1 (5 bases). The CDR3 consists of 14 residues. CDR1 and CDR2 (germline): ENHRY, SYGVKD. V was trimmed by 4 bases and J by 6 bases, leaving 13 bases between them. DNA of the CDR3: TGTGCCATCAGTGTGGCAGGGCACGGTCAGCCCCAGCATTTT. Protein product: CAISVAGHGQPQHF.

Written as DNA, the CDR3 is TGTGCCAGTAGTATAGACTCGATCCCTAGCGGGAGGAGCACAGATACGCAGTATTTT. Protein sequence: CASSIDSIPSGRSTDTQYF. The rearrangement links TRBV19 to TRBJ2-3, with 11 bases lining up with TRBD2. J lost 0 bases, V lost 0 bases, and 8 bases had no gene match. The CDR3 is made up of 19 amino acids. Germline loops: CDR1 LNHDA, CDR2 SQIVND (reference sequence).